The rows below give T cell receptor beta chains drawn from one sample of a study of T cells after yellow fever vaccination. TCRdb re-analysed the 5' RACE reads in MiXCR, keeping a single row per CDR3 protein. The sample has 310,000 or so distinct CDR3 sequences; more than 3% are singletons. The sequenced sample was PBMCs, obtained on the day of the yellow fever booster vaccination. All receptors come from a man aged 18 to 30 who received the YFV17D yellow fever vaccine. Both conserved end residues are part of each CDR3. The D gene is left open where the match is weak. Size tells how often a clone was seen (once, few, many) or the class of an expanded clone, and some rows leave it out.

>17|few|TRBJ2-7|TRBV9|TRBD2
TGTGCCAGCAGCGTCGATGAGCGGGGCTATATGGATTACGAGCAGTACTTC
CASSVDERGYMDYEQYF
>13|many|TRBJ1-2|TRBV3-1|-
TGTGCCAGCAGCCTGAACGGTAACTATGGCTACACCTTC
CASSLNGNYGYTF
>14|few|TRBJ1-6|TRBV7-9|-
TGTGCCAGCACCCTCGGAGGGGAGAATTCACCCCTCCACTTT
CASTLGGENSPLHF
>18|many|TRBJ2-3|TRBV14|TRBD1
TGTGCCAGCAGCCAAGTTGGCCTCCGGGACAGGGGCGCAGATACGCAGTATTTT
CASSQVGLRDRGADTQYF
>13|many|TRBJ2-1|TRBV20-1|-
TGCAGTGCTATGGGGCTAGCGATCAATGAGCAGTTCTTC
CSAMGLAINEQFF
>17|few|TRBJ2-1|TRBV4-2|TRBD2
TGTGCCAGCAGCCAAGATAAAGCGGGGGTCTCCTACAATGAGCAGTTCTTC
CASSQDKAGVSYNEQFF
>10|many|TRBJ2-1|TRBV29-1|-
TGCCAAGGTGGAGACAATGAGCAGTTCTTC
CQGGDNEQFF
>12|-|TRBJ1-5|TRBV6-6|-
TGTGCCAGCAGTTACGCCCTCGGGCCCCAGCATTTT
CASSYALGPQHF
>19|medium-sized|TRBJ2-7|TRBV13|TRBD2
TGTGCCAGCAGCCCAAAGACCTCTAGCGGGGGGGCCCGGTCCTACGAGCAGTACTTC
CASSPKTSSGGARSYEQYF
>14|many|TRBJ1-2|TRBV27|-
TGTGCCAGCAGTTTATCCATGGGAAACTATGGCTACACCTTC
CASSLSMGNYGYTF
>17|-|TRBJ2-1|TRBV12-3/TRBV12-4|TRBD2
TGTGCCAGCAGTTGGAGGACTAGCGGGGGGGCCAACAATGAGCAGTTCTTC
CASSWRTSGGANNEQFF